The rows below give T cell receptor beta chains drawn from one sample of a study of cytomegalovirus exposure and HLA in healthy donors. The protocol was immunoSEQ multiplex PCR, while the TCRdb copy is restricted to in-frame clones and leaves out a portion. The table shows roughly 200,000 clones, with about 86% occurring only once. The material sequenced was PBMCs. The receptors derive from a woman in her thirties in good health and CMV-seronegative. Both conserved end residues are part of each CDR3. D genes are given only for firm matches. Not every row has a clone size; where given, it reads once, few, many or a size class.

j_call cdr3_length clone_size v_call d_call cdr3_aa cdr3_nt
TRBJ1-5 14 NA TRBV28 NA CASSPTRGSQPQHF TGTGCCAGCAGTCCCACGCGGGGGAGTCAGCCCCAGCATTTT
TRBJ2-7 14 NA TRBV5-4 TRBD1 CASSLKDRGYEQYF TGTGCCAGCAGCTTAAAGGACAGGGGCTACGAGCAGTACTTC
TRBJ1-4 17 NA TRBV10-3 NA CAIPGGQGEEVDEKLFF TGTGCCATCCCGGGAGGGCAGGGAGAAGAAGTGGATGAAAAACTGTTTTTT
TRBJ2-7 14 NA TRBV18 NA CASSPLPSSYEQYF TGTGCCAGCTCCCCACTCCCGAGCTCCTACGAGCAGTACTTC
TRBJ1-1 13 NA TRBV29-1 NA CSVDIVGGTEAFF TGCAGCGTTGATATTGTCGGGGGCACTGAAGCTTTCTTT
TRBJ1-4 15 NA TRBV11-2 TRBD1 CASSLRGQVNEKLFF TGTGCCAGCAGCTTAAGGGGACAGGTTAATGAAAAACTGTTTTTT
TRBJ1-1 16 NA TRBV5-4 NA CASSWGVRGAQAEAFF TGTGCCAGCAGCTGGGGGGTTAGGGGCGCCCAAGCTGAAGCTTTCTTT
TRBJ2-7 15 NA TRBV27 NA CASSSDRDTAYEQYF TGTGCCAGCAGTTCTGACCGGGACACCGCCTACGAGCAGTACTTC
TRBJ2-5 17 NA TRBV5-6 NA CASSLRIGEIDQETQYF TGTGCCAGCAGCTTGAGGATCGGGGAGATAGACCAAGAGACCCAGTACTTC
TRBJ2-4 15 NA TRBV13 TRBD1 CASTRQGRVKNIQYF TGTGCCAGCACCCGACAGGGGCGGGTCAAAAACATTCAGTACTTC
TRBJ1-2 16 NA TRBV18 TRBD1 CASSLQTAGGQGGYTF TGTGCCAGCTCACTACAAACTGCAGGGGGCCAGGGTGGCTACACCTTC
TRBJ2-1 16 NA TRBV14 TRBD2 CASSRGTIGPLDEQFF TGTGCCAGCAGCCGAGGGACTATCGGGCCCCTCGATGAGCAGTTCTTC
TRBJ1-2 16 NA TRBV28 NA CASTSGSGGWHYGYTF TGTGCCAGCACCTCCGGGTCGGGGGGTTGGCACTATGGCTACACCTTC
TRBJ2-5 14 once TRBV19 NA CASSTPGLQETQYF TGTGCCAGTAGTACCCCGGGACTTCAAGAGACCCAGTACTTC
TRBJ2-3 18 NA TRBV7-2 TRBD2 CASSLVGSGGLRTDTQYF TGTGCCAGCAGCTTAGTTGGTAGCGGGGGGCTTCGCACAGATACGCAGTATTTT
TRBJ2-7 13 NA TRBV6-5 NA CASSPGAGAEQYF TGTGCCAGCAGTCCTGGCGCAGGGGCCGAGCAGTACTTC
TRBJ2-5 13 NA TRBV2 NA CASSGGPQETQYF TGTGCCAGCAGCGGGGGTCCCCAAGAGACCCAGTACTTC
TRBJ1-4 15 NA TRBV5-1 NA CASSLVRGINEKLFF TGCGCCAGCAGCTTGGTTCGGGGAATTAATGAAAAACTGTTTTTT
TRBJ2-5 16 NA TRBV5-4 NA CASSSRQGTTQETQYF TGTGCCAGCAGCTCTAGACAGGGGACTACCCAAGAGACCCAGTACTTC
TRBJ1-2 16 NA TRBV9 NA CASSVGGGGRNYGYTF TGTGCCAGCAGCGTAGGGGGTGGAGGGCGTAACTATGGCTACACCTTC
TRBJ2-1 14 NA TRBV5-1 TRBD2 CASSSGLAALSQFF TGCGCCAGCAGCTCGGGACTAGCGGCCCTATCCCAGTTCTTC
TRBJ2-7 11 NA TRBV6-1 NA CASRTPPEQYF TGTGCCAGCAGAACACCGCCCGAGCAGTACTTC
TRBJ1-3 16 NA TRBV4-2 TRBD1 CASSLRQGAAGNTIYF TGTGCCAGCAGCCTCAGACAGGGGGCTGCTGGAAACACCATATATTTT
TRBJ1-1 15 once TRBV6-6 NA CASTKRGRENTEAFF TGTGCCAGCACAAAACGTGGCAGGGAGAACACTGAAGCTTTCTTT
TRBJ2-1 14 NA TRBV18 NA CASSLAVPYNEQFF TGTGCCAGCTCACTAGCGGTCCCCTACAATGAGCAGTTCTTC
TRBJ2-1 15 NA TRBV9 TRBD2 CASSATSGTYNEQFF TGTGCCAGCAGCGCTACTAGCGGGACCTACAATGAGCAGTTCTTC
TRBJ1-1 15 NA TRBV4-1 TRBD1 CASSQGQGANTEAFF TGCGCCAGCAGCCAAGGACAGGGGGCGAACACTGAAGCTTTCTTT
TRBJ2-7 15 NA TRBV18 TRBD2 CASSRGTSGSEEQYF TGTGCCAGCTCTCGGGGGACTAGCGGGAGTGAAGAGCAGTACTTC
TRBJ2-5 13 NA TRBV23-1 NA CAIYSGIQETQYF TGCGCCATCTATTCAGGGATTCAAGAGACCCAGTACTTC
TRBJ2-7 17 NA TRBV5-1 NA CASSFGGRGPDPLQQYF TGCGCCAGCAGCTTTGGGGGCAGGGGACCCGATCCCCTCCAGCAGTACTTC
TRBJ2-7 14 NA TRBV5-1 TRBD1 CASSGQAGSYEQYF TGCGCCAGCAGCGGACAGGCCGGTTCGTACGAGCAGTACTTC
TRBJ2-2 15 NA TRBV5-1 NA CASSLVVWNTGELFF TGCGCCAGCAGCTTGGTAGTTTGGAACACCGGGGAGCTGTTTTTT
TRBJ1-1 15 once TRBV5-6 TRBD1 CASSLQGVKNTEAFF TGTGCCAGCAGCTTGCAGGGGGTCAAGAACACTGAAGCTTTCTTT
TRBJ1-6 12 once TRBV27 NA CASRQRGSPLHF TGTGCCAGCAGGCAGAGGGGGTCACCCCTCCACTTT
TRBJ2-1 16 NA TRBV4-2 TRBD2 CASSQGGGSSYNEQFF TGTGCCAGCAGCCAAGGGGGCGGGAGCTCCTACAATGAGCAGTTCTTC
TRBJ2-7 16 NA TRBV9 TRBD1 CASSGSPSLTGTEQYF TGTGCCAGCAGCGGGAGCCCATCTCTGACAGGGACCGAGCAGTACTTC
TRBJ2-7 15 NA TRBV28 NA CASTGGAALTYEQYF TGTGCCAGCACTGGCGGGGCAGCCCTCACCTACGAGCAGTACTTC